The rows below give T cell receptor beta chains drawn from one sample of a study of post-analysis software for immune sequencing data. A single record per CDR3 protein comes from TCRdb applying MiXCR to the PCR reads. Of hundreds of thousands of distinct CDR3 sequences in the sample, less than 35% were seen once. Sequencing was done on a sample of blood. Receptors originate from a girl between 5 and 17 years old with multiple sclerosis. Both conserved end residues are part of each CDR3.

v_gene	j_gene	CDR3aa
TRBV7-9	TRBJ2-7	CASSLAGLSEQYF
TRBV7-2	TRBJ1-2	CASSLGEALYGYTF
TRBV3-1	TRBJ1-6	CASSQSRQNSPLHF
TRBV10-3	TRBJ2-3	CAIRRGERTQYF
TRBV10-3	TRBJ2-1	CAISEGRGRKAYNEQFF
TRBV27	TRBJ2-7	CASSLIRTGPHEQYF
TRBV24-1	TRBJ1-5	CATYHGAYRQCQPQHF
TRBV3-1	TRBJ2-3	CASSQDPSSGAGTDTQYF
TRBV12-3/TRBV12-4	TRBJ2-1	CASSLTTAGGYNEQFF
TRBV24-1	TRBJ2-1	CATSRRGYNEQFF
TRBV11-2	TRBJ2-3	CASSSLNRASTDTQYF
TRBV20-1	TRBJ1-2	CSARDPKGDSLGYGYTF
TRBV3-1	TRBJ1-2	CASSREGLSGYTF
TRBV7-9	TRBJ2-1	CASSLASGAYYNEQFF
TRBV20-1	TRBJ2-7	CSAHISGAYEQYF
TRBV5-1	TRBJ2-1	CASSLDGVDEQFF
TRBV4-3	TRBJ1-2	CASSLEPGGDYGYTF
TRBV27	TRBJ2-1	CASSLKGQGNNEQFF
TRBV20-1	TRBJ2-1	CSARDLVYRGRDEQFF
TRBV2	TRBJ2-7	CASSKLNRGPSYEQYF